The rows below give T cell receptor beta chains drawn from one sample of a study of neurological immune-mediated disorders. TCRdb reprocessed the 5' RACE reads via MiXCR and lists one record per CDR3 protein. Of about 55,000 distinct CDR3 sequences in the sample, roughly 4% were seen once. The sample consisted of PBMCs. These receptors were obtained from a man aged 25 to 40 with multiple sclerosis. Both conserved end residues are part of each CDR3. The D gene is left open where the match is weak. The size field is filled for only some rows; it gives once, few, many or a size class.

.	many	TRBV20-1	TRBJ2-7	TGCAGTGCCGCGATTCTTGAGCAGTACTTC	CSAAILEQYF
TRBD1	many	TRBV20-1	TRBJ1-1	TGCAGTGCAAAGCTGGGACAGTACAACACTGAAGCTTTCTTT	CSAKLGQYNTEAFF
.	many	TRBV7-9	TRBJ2-6	TGTGCCAGCAGCTTAACCCCAGGGCTAGACTCTGGGGCCAACGTCCTGACTTTC	CASSLTPGLDSGANVLTF
.	many	TRBV5-1	TRBJ2-1	TGCGCCAGCAGCTTGGATCTAGTAGGCGAGCAGTTCTTC	CASSLDLVGEQFF
TRBD1	many	TRBV5-1	TRBJ1-6	TGCGCCAGCAGCAGGATGGACAGGGGAAATTCACCCCTCCACTTT	CASSRMDRGNSPLHF
TRBD1	many	TRBV29-1	TRBJ2-7	TGCAGCGTCCGCCACCTCCTTGGACAGGGCAACGAGCAGTACTTC	CSVRHLLGQGNEQYF
.	many	TRBV5-1	TRBJ2-7	TGCGCCAGCAGCTCCTCGGTTGGGGGTCTAGGTTCCTACGAGCAGTACTTC	CASSSSVGGLGSYEQYF
TRBD1	few	TRBV9	TRBJ1-5	TGTGCCAGCAGCGCAGGGGGTCAGAGCAATCAGCCCCAGAATTTT	CASSAGGQSNQPQNF
.	few	TRBV20-1	TRBJ1-3	TGCAGTGCTAGAGGGCATGGAAACACCATATATTTT	CSARGHGNTIYF
TRBD1	many	TRBV12-3/TRBV12-4	TRBJ2-5	TGTGCCAGCAGCCCGACAGGGCAAGAGACCCAGTACTTC	CASSPTGQETQYF
.	many	TRBV6-5	TRBJ2-5	TGTGCCAGCAGTTACGGCGAGCCGGGGCAAGAGACCCAGTACTTC	CASSYGEPGQETQYF
.	many	TRBV5-1	TRBJ2-2	TGCGCCAGCAGCCAGGGACATAACACCGGGGAGCTGTTTTTT	CASSQGHNTGELFF
.	many	TRBV4-1	TRBJ1-5	TGCGCCAGCAGCCAAAGGTCGGGGGGCGACAATCAGCCCCAGAATTTT	CASSQRSGGDNQPQNF
.	many	TRBV29-1	TRBJ2-2	TGCAGCGGAATAACGGGACTTAACACCGGGGAGCTGTTTTTT	CSGITGLNTGELFF
TRBD1	many	TRBV3-1	TRBJ1-4	TGTGCCAGCAGCCTCAAGACAGGGGGTAATGAAAAACTGTTTTTT	CASSLKTGGNEKLFF
TRBD2	many	TRBV5-1	TRBJ2-1	TGCGCCAGCAGCATAGGGAGGGGCTCCTACAATGAGCAGTTCTTC	CASSIGRGSYNEQFF
.	many	TRBV12-3/TRBV12-4	TRBJ2-7	TGTGCCAGCAGTTTTGGGGGGCCCTCCTACGAGCAGTACTTC	CASSFGGPSYEQYF
TRBD1	many	TRBV10-2	TRBJ2-1	TGCGCCAGCAGTCGGACAGGGGGGATTCCTGGGAATGAGCAGTTCTTC	CASSRTGGIPGNEQFF
TRBD1	many	TRBV4-1	TRBJ1-2	TGCGCCAGCAGCCAAATGACAGGGGCCGGCTGGGGTGGCTACACCTTC	CASSQMTGAGWGGYTF
.	.	TRBV11-3	TRBJ1-1	TGTGCCAGCAGCTCTGGGCCGGACACTGAAGCTTTCTTT	CASSSGPDTEAFF
.	many	TRBV18	TRBJ1-1	TGTGCCAGCTCACCACGGTCCCTCCCAGCTGAAGCTTTCTTT	CASSPRSLPAEAFF
TRBD1	.	TRBV5-1	TRBJ2-7	TGCGCCAGCAGCCTGGTAGCAGGGGGCGCCCTTACCTACGAGCAGTACTTC	CASSLVAGGALTYEQYF
TRBD1	many	TRBV7-9	TRBJ2-7	TGTGCCAGCAGCTTCGGGACAGCCTACGAGCAGTACTTC	CASSFGTAYEQYF
.	many	TRBV4-2	TRBJ2-4	TGTGCCAGCAGCCAAGAAACCGGGACTGCCAAAAACATTCAGTACTTC	CASSQETGTAKNIQYF
TRBD1	.	TRBV7-2	TRBJ1-6	TGTGCCAGCAGCTTTGGAGGGGGCATGGATTCACCCCTCAACTTT	CASSFGGGMDSPLNF
.	many	TRBV27	TRBJ1-1	TGTGCCAGCAGGTTCACAACTAACACTGAAGCTTTCTTT	CASRFTTNTEAFF
.	many	TRBV15	TRBJ1-1	TGTGCCACCAGCAGAGATTCGGTTACTGAAGCTTTCTTT	CATSRDSVTEAFF
.	many	TRBV27	TRBJ2-1	TGTGCCAGCAGTCCTAGGGGACTCTTGGGTACTGAGCAGTTCTTC	CASSPRGLLGTEQFF
.	many	TRBV4-1	TRBJ1-1	TGCGCCAGCAGCCAAAATCAGGCCGGACTGCCGAACACTGAAGCTTTCTTT	CASSQNQAGLPNTEAFF
.	many	TRBV30	TRBJ1-1	TGTGCTCGAGAGGGGGGGATGAACACTGAAGCTTTCTTT	CAREGGMNTEAFF
.	many	TRBV29-1	TRBJ2-6	TGCAGCGTTGAAGATCCTCTTGACTTAAGTTTGGCCAACGTCCTGACTTTC	CSVEDPLDLSLANVLTF
.	many	TRBV20-1	TRBJ2-3	TGCAGTGCTAGAGTAGGGCAGGTAGCAGATACGCAGTATTTT	CSARVGQVADTQYF
.	many	TRBV5-1	TRBJ2-1	TGCGCCAGCAGCTCCGGCCAGGGCGATGAGCAGTTCTTC	CASSSGQGDEQFF
TRBD2	many	TRBV9	TRBJ2-1	TGTGCCAGCAGCGTAGCTAGCGGGAGTGTCCATGAGCAGTTCTTC	CASSVASGSVHEQFF
.	many	TRBV20-1	TRBJ2-3	TGCAGTGCTAGAAGGAAGGGGAGCACAGATACGCAGTATTTT	CSARRKGSTDTQYF
TRBD1	few	TRBV6-5	TRBJ2-2	TGTGCCAGCAGTTACATGGGACAGACCACCGGGGAGCTGTTTTTT	CASSYMGQTTGELFF